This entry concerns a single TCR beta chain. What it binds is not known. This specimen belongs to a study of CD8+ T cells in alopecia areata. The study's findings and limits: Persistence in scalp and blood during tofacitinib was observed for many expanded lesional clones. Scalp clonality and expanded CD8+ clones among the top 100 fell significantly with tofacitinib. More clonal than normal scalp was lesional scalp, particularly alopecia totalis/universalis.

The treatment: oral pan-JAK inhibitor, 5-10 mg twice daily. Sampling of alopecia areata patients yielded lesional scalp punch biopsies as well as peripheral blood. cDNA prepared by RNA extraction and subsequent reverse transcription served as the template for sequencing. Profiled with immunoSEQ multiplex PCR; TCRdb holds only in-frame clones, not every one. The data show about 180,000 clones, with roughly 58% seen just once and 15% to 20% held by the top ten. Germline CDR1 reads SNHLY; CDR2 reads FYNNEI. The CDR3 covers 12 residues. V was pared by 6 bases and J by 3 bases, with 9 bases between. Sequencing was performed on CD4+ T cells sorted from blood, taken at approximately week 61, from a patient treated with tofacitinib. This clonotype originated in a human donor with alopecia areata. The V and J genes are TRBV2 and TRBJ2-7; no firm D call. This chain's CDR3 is CASRVESYEQYF. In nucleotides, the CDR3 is TGTGCCAGCAGGGTCGAGAGCTACGAGCAGTACTTC.